Below are 6 T cell receptor beta chains sequenced from a single sample in a study of shared clonotypes between healthy human individuals. Clones were sequenced by immunoSEQ multiplex PCR, and TCRdb holds only the in-frame ones, with some missing. In the table there are about 710,000 clones, roughly 72% of which are singletons. Input material: memory CD4+ T cells sorted from blood. Described subset: CD45RA-negative fraction. These receptors originate from a woman in her 30s in good health.

This clone has more than one count but fewer than ten. The rearrangement links TRBV5-1 to TRBJ1-3, with 7 nucleotides matching TRBD1. The J segment lost 2 bases and the V segment lost 4 bases, leaving 6 bases of the junction unmatched. Germline values: CDR1 SGHRS, CDR2 YFSETQ. CDR3 length equals 15 residues. The CDR3 DNA reads TGCGCCAGCAGCCCCAGACAGGGCACTGGAAACACCATATATTTT. It yields the protein CASSPRQGTGNTIYF.

The chain links TRBV28 to TRBJ2-7, with D perhaps TRBD1 (6 bases). Per the germline V gene, CDR1 is MDHEN and CDR2 is SYDVKM. The V end lost 6 bases, the J end lost 0 bases, and 15 bases lay between the germline ends. CDR3 length: 15 residues. DNA of the CDR3: TGTGCCAGCAGGGACAGTCCGATAAGCTCCTACGAGCAGTACTTC. Its translation: CASRDSPISSYEQYF. Variable domain in full (rest from reference TRBV28 and TRBJ2-7): DVKVTQSSRYLVKRTGEKVFLECVQDMDHENMFWYRQDPGLGLRLIYFSYDVKMKEKGDIPEGYSVSREKKERFSLILESASTNQTSMYLCASRDSPISSYEQYFGPGTRLTVT.

This clone was seen a handful of times. This chain uses TRBV10-3 with TRBJ1-5, with 7 bases aligning to TRBD1. Germline lookup yields CDR1 ENHRY and CDR2 SYGVKD. The CDR3 covers 16 residues. The V and J ends lost 3 bases and 3 bases, in that order; junction bases with no gene match: 8. The chain's CDR3 is CAISDFDRAPNQPQHF. CDR3 DNA sequence: TGTGCCATCAGTGACTTCGACAGGGCCCCCAATCAGCCCCAGCATTTT.

The chain has TRBV13 and TRBJ2-1; 14 nucleotides match TRBD2. This CDR3 region has 20 residues. Per the germline V gene, CDR1 is PRHDT and CDR2 is FYEKMQ (reference sequence). V shed 4 bases and J 3 bases; nucleotides not matched to a gene: 14. The CDR3 region is CASSSVTGTSGRESYNEQFF. Here the CDR3 DNA reads TGTGCCAGCAGCTCCGTTACCGGGACTAGCGGGAGAGAGAGCTACAATGAGCAGTTCTTC.

In this sample, this clone turned up a few times. The V and J genes are TRBV6-5 and TRBJ2-7; D unresolved. The CDR3 runs to 16 residues. Germline V gene lookup returns CDR1 MNHEY and CDR2 SVGAGI. Deletions cut 4 bases from V and 3 bases from J, with 19 bases between. CDR3 amino acids: CASSLGSPGPLYEQYF. The CDR3 nucleotides are TGTGCCAGCAGTTTGGGAAGCCCTGGTCCCCTCTACGAGCAGTACTTC.

A word on this clone: It differs at one base from a far larger clone, so likely a read error. The same CDR3 can be traced to other DNA sequences in this sample. The chain links TRBV5-1 to TRBJ2-1, with TRBD2 identical over 8 bases. Germline CDR1 SGHRS, CDR2 YFSETQ. Losses at the gene ends were 1 base for V and 4 bases for J; bases not matched to a gene: 4. The CDR3 has 15 residues. CDR3 sequence: CASSLSSGGYNEQFF. CDR3 in DNA: TGCGCCAGCAGCTTGAGCAGCGGGGGATACAATGAGCAGTTCTTC. Based on the CDR3 plus reference TRBV5-1 and TRBJ2-1, the full variable domain is KAGVTQTPRYLIKTRGQQVTLSCSPISGHRSVSWYQQTPGQGLQFLFEYFSETQRNKGNFPGRFSGRQFSNSRSEMNVSTLELGDSALYLCASSLSSGGYNEQFFGPGTRLTVL.